The rows below give T cell receptor beta chains drawn from one sample of a study of immune cell composition in non-small cell lung cancer. TCRdb's copy holds only in-frame clones and misses some; the assay was immunoSEQ multiplex PCR. In the table there are 5,000 or so clones, about 80% of which are singletons. The material sequenced was lung tumor tissue. These TCRs come from a human donor with non-small cell lung cancer. Each CDR3 is given with its conserved first and last residue. The D gene is left open where the match is weak. Expanded clones get a size class; other rows say once, few or many, or leave the size out.

size: NA; V: TRBV5-4; J: TRBJ2-1; D: NA; length: 13; CDR3: CASSLGTDNEQFF; DNA: TGTGCCAGCAGCTTGGGGACAGACAATGAGCAGTTCTTC
size: NA; V: TRBV5-1; J: TRBJ2-5; D: TRBD1; length: 17; CDR3: CASSLGGAPGQEETQYF; DNA: TGCGCCAGCAGCTTGGGGGGGGCACCGGGACAGGAAGAGACCCAGTACTTC
size: NA; V: TRBV13; J: TRBJ2-7; D: NA; length: 16; CDR3: CASSSPITGKHYEQYF; DNA: TGTGCCAGCAGCTCGCCAATTACCGGGAAGCACTACGAGCAGTACTTC
size: NA; V: TRBV10-3; J: TRBJ2-5; D: TRBD2; length: 18; CDR3: CAISGGARGLAGSETQYF; DNA: TGTGCCATCAGTGGGGGAGCCCGAGGACTAGCGGGATCCGAGACCCAGTACTTC
size: NA; V: TRBV19; J: TRBJ1-5; D: NA; length: 17; CDR3: CASSNIGTHYSNQPQHF; DNA: TGTGCCAGTAGCAATATTGGTACGCACTATAGCAATCAGCCCCAGCATTTT
size: NA; V: TRBV9; J: TRBJ2-7; D: NA; length: 16; CDR3: CASSVEDSWGDYEQYF; DNA: TGTGCCAGCAGCGTAGAAGACAGCTGGGGGGATTACGAGCAGTACTTC
size: NA; V: TRBV9; J: TRBJ2-7; D: NA; length: 15; CDR3: CASSAETGFPYEQYF; DNA: TGTGCCAGCAGCGCCGAAACAGGGTTTCCCTACGAGCAGTACTTC
size: few; V: TRBV5-1; J: TRBJ2-1; D: TRBD2; length: 16; CDR3: CASSLGGTSGANEQFF; DNA: TGCGCCAGCAGCTTAGGGGGGACTAGCGGGGCGAATGAGCAGTTCTTC
size: NA; V: TRBV15; J: TRBJ2-7; D: TRBD2; length: 15; CDR3: CATSSLLGGVGEQYF; DNA: TGTGCCACCAGCAGCTTGCTTGGGGGGGTCGGCGAGCAGTACTTC
size: NA; V: TRBV11-3; J: TRBJ2-5; D: TRBD1; length: 15; CDR3: CASSPGTGVFETQYF; DNA: TGTGCCAGCAGCCCTGGGACAGGGGTGTTCGAGACCCAGTACTTC
size: NA; V: TRBV11-2; J: TRBJ2-3; D: TRBD1; length: 15; CDR3: CASSAGTGTQDTQYF; DNA: TGTGCCAGCAGCGCCGGGACAGGGACGCAAGATACGCAGTATTTT
size: NA; V: TRBV6-5; J: TRBJ1-1; D: NA; length: 14; CDR3: CASSSVGLNTEAFF; DNA: TGTGCCAGCAGTTCGGTGGGCTTGAACACTGAAGCTTTCTTT
size: NA; V: TRBV7-3; J: TRBJ2-5; D: NA; length: 13; CDR3: CASSLTGGETQYF; DNA: TGTGCCAGCAGCTTAACGGGGGGAGAGACCCAGTACTTC
size: once; V: TRBV15; J: TRBJ2-1; D: TRBD2; length: 18; CDR3: CATSREVREGQKNNEQFF; DNA: TGTGCCACCAGCAGAGAGGTCCGGGAGGGCCAAAAAAACAATGAGCAGTTCTTC
size: NA; V: TRBV5-6; J: TRBJ2-2; D: NA; length: 16; CDR3: CASSLIGGGLTGELFF; DNA: TGTGCCAGCAGCTTGATTGGGGGAGGACTCACCGGGGAGCTGTTTTTT
size: few; V: TRBV9; J: TRBJ2-5; D: TRBD2; length: 15; CDR3: CASSSLAGDQETQYF; DNA: TGTGCCAGCAGCTCCCTAGCGGGGGATCAAGAGACCCAGTACTTC
size: NA; V: TRBV19; J: TRBJ2-1; D: NA; length: 14; CDR3: CASSIRVDSGEQFF; DNA: TGTGCCAGTAGTATTCGAGTAGACTCCGGGGAGCAGTTCTTC
size: NA; V: TRBV18; J: TRBJ1-1; D: NA; length: 15; CDR3: CASSPQLGFDTEAFF; DNA: TGTGCCAGCTCACCACAGTTGGGCTTCGACACTGAAGCTTTCTTT
size: NA; V: TRBV29-1; J: TRBJ2-7; D: TRBD2; length: 15; CDR3: CSQRTGTSGSYEQYF; DNA: TGCAGTCAGAGAACCGGGACTAGCGGTTCGTACGAGCAGTACTTC
size: NA; V: TRBV5-4; J: TRBJ2-7; D: NA; length: 13; CDR3: CASSLMSTYEQYF; DNA: TGTGCCAGCAGCTTGATGAGCACCTACGAGCAGTACTTC
size: few; V: TRBV6-5; J: TRBJ2-7; D: NA; length: 14; CDR3: CASSPRGGSYEQYF; DNA: TGTGCCAGCAGTCCCAGGGGAGGGTCATACGAGCAGTACTTC
size: NA; V: TRBV4-2; J: TRBJ2-1; D: TRBD2; length: 17; CDR3: CASSPRGAGGLDNEQFF; DNA: TGTGCCAGCAGCCCCCGAGGAGCGGGAGGCCTCGACAATGAGCAGTTCTTC
size: few; V: TRBV15; J: TRBJ1-1; D: NA; length: 14; CDR3: CATSRDRANTEAFF; DNA: TGTGCCACCAGCAGAGACAGGGCGAACACTGAAGCTTTCTTT
size: NA; V: TRBV19; J: TRBJ2-1; D: TRBD1; length: 15; CDR3: CASSIHRGLGNEQFF; DNA: TGTGCCAGTAGTATACATAGGGGGCTCGGGAATGAGCAGTTCTTC
size: NA; V: TRBV4-2; J: TRBJ1-6; D: NA; length: 15; CDR3: CASSQDALEDSPLHF; DNA: TGTGCCAGCAGCCAAGATGCCCTGGAGGATTCACCCCTCCACTTT
size: NA; V: TRBV4-3; J: TRBJ1-2; D: TRBD1; length: 16; CDR3: CASSQGPVGTGEPYTF; DNA: TGCGCCAGCAGCCAAGGCCCCGTCGGGACAGGGGAGCCCTACACCTTC
size: NA; V: TRBV18; J: TRBJ2-1; D: TRBD1; length: 14; CDR3: CASSPGQGYYEQFF; DNA: TGTGCCAGCTCACCGGGACAGGGGTATTATGAGCAGTTCTTC
size: few; V: TRBV5-1; J: TRBJ1-1; D: NA; length: 14; CDR3: CASSILGVDTEAFF; DNA: TGCGCCAGCAGTATATTGGGCGTGGACACTGAAGCTTTCTTT
size: few; V: TRBV7-6; J: TRBJ2-6; D: TRBD1; length: 19; CDR3: CASSPDRDRLNSGANVLTF; DNA: TGTGCCAGCAGCCCAGACAGGGATCGCCTCAACTCTGGGGCCAACGTCCTGACTTTC
size: NA; V: TRBV2; J: TRBJ1-3; D: TRBD1; length: 15; CDR3: CASTRTGDSGNTIYF; DNA: TGTGCCAGCACCAGAACAGGGGACTCTGGAAACACCATATATTTT
size: NA; V: TRBV14; J: TRBJ1-1; D: TRBD1; length: 16; CDR3: CASSRDRGPFATEAFF; DNA: TGTGCCAGCAGCCGGGACAGGGGGCCTTTTGCCACTGAAGCTTTCTTT
size: NA; V: TRBV18; J: TRBJ2-7; D: NA; length: 14; CDR3: CASSTDFRAVEQYF; DNA: TGTGCCAGCTCAACCGACTTCAGGGCCGTCGAGCAGTACTTC
size: NA; V: TRBV5-6; J: TRBJ2-2; D: NA; length: 16; CDR3: CASSAQVAAGTGELFF; DNA: TGTGCCAGCAGCGCTCAGGTCGCGGCAGGGACCGGGGAGCTGTTTTTT
size: NA; V: TRBV5-1; J: TRBJ1-4; D: TRBD1; length: 17; CDR3: CASSVLTPGTGGEKLFF; DNA: TGCGCCAGCAGCGTACTAACCCCGGGGACAGGGGGCGAAAAACTGTTTTTT
size: NA; V: TRBV6-5; J: TRBJ2-7; D: TRBD1; length: 14; CDR3: CASSTGQGPREQYF; DNA: TGTGCCAGCAGTACGGGACAGGGGCCCCGTGAGCAGTACTTC
size: NA; V: TRBV7-2; J: TRBJ2-2; D: TRBD2; length: 19; CDR3: CASSLARQTSGRGNGELFF; DNA: TGTGCCAGCAGCTTAGCTAGGCAGACTAGCGGGAGAGGAAACGGGGAGCTGTTTTTT
size: once; V: TRBV27; J: TRBJ1-2; D: TRBD1; length: 14; CDR3: CASNRQGQNYGYTF; DNA: TGTGCCAGCAATCGACAGGGACAGAACTATGGCTACACCTTC
size: once; V: TRBV9; J: TRBJ2-1; D: TRBD2; length: 15; CDR3: CASSTASGGINEQFF; DNA: TGTGCCAGCAGCACCGCTAGCGGGGGGATCAATGAGCAGTTCTTC
size: NA; V: TRBV5-1; J: TRBJ1-1; D: NA; length: 15; CDR3: CASSLLGTTNTEAFF; DNA: TGCGCCAGCAGCCTTTTAGGGACTACGAACACTGAAGCTTTCTTT
size: NA; V: TRBV19; J: TRBJ1-5; D: NA; length: 16; CDR3: CASSISGRGRDQPQHF; DNA: TGTGCCAGTAGTATAAGCGGGCGTGGCAGGGACCAGCCCCAGCATTTT
size: once; V: TRBV4-2; J: TRBJ1-2; D: TRBD1; length: 18; CDR3: CASSQDGRDRGGGYGYTF; DNA: TGTGCCAGCAGCCAAGATGGCCGGGACAGGGGTGGAGGATATGGCTACACCTTC
size: NA; V: TRBV2; J: TRBJ1-5; D: TRBD1; length: 15; CDR3: CASSGTGDSNQPQHF; DNA: TGTGCCAGCAGTGGGACAGGGGATAGCAATCAGCCCCAGCATTTT
size: few; V: TRBV11-1; J: TRBJ2-7; D: TRBD1; length: 17; CDR3: CASSSNPLRTGGGEQYF; DNA: TGTGCCAGCAGCTCAAACCCACTACGGACAGGGGGCGGCGAGCAGTACTTC
size: NA; V: TRBV29-1; J: TRBJ1-1; D: TRBD1; length: 13; CDR3: CSVRQGMDTEAFF; DNA: TGCAGCGTTAGACAGGGGATGGACACTGAAGCTTTCTTT
size: medium-sized; V: TRBV7-8; J: TRBJ2-7; D: NA; length: 16; CDR3: CASSREGRGLVYEQYF; DNA: TGTGCCAGCAGTCGCGAGGGGCGGGGACTTGTCTACGAGCAGTACTTC
size: NA; V: TRBV11-2; J: TRBJ1-1; D: NA; length: 15; CDR3: CASSLGGKGNTEAFF; DNA: TGTGCCAGCAGCTTAGGAGGGAAGGGGAACACTGAAGCTTTCTTT
size: NA; V: TRBV7-9; J: TRBJ2-3; D: NA; length: 18; CDR3: CASGPKQEGRSNPDTQYF; DNA: TGTGCCAGCGGACCGAAGCAGGAGGGCCGTTCAAACCCAGATACGCAGTATTTT